This entry lists 28 T cell receptor beta chains sequenced from one sample in a study of blood T cell repertoires in COVID-19. Here immunoSEQ multiplex PCR was the method, and the copy in TCRdb shows in-frame clones only, minus some. The sample shows fewer than 200,000 clones, over 80% of them seen only once. The sample consisted of peripheral blood. These receptors all come from a woman aged 70-85 years with COVID-19, enrolled during active disease.

The chain uses TRBV6-5 and TRBJ2-1; D possibly corresponds to TRBD2 (5 bases). The CDR3 sequence is 14 residues long. V gave up 5 bases and J gave up 6 bases, with 14 bases separating them. The V gene's germline CDR1 is MNHEY and CDR2 SVGAGI. The CDR3 DNA follows: TGTGCCAGCAGTCTGGACTCCCCGCGCAATGAGCAGTTCTTC. Translating it yields CASSLDSPRNEQFF.

The rearrangement uses TRBV5-6 and TRBJ2-7, with TRBD2 identical over 8 bases. The germline gives CDR1 SGHDT, CDR2 YYEEEE. The ends lost 2 bases at V and 11 bases at J; junction bases unmatched: 9. The CDR3 consists of 13 residues. CDR3 region: CASSFSTSARKYF. As DNA, the CDR3 is TGTGCCAGCAGCTTTTCGACTAGCGCCAGAAAGTACTTC.

V gene TRBV7-2 combines with J gene TRBJ2-1, with TRBD2 as a possible D gene (5 bases). From germline, CDR1 is SGHTA and CDR2 FQGNSA. V was trimmed by 5 bases and J by 6 bases, leaving 17 bases between them. The CDR3 totals 15 residues. CDR3 sequence reads: CASSNSPGWVNEQFF. The CDR3, as DNA: TGTGCCAGCAGCAACTCCCCGGGGTGGGTCAATGAGCAGTTCTTC.

A few counts support this clone. The chain employs TRBV6-5 and TRBJ2-7; 7 bases fit TRBD2. The germline CDR1 and CDR2 sequences are MNHEY and SVGAGI. V shed 5 bases and J 2 bases; nucleotides not matched to a gene: 9. The length of the CDR3 is 15 residues. CDR3 in DNA: TGTGCCAGCAGTCGCTCTTGGCGGGGGACCTACGAGCAGTACTTC. Translating it yields CASSRSWRGTYEQYF.

This chain connects TRBV30 to TRBJ1-5; a possible D gene is TRBD1 (6 bases). CDR1 GTSNPN and CDR2 SVGIG come from the germline V gene (reference sequence). Trimming removed 1 base at V and 7 bases at J, with 14 bases between. This CDR3 contains 14 residues. CDR3 region: CAWSGTVRTQPQHF. In DNA, the CDR3 is TGTGCCTGGAGTGGGACAGTAAGGACGCAGCCCCAGCATTTT.

This clone was seen only a few times. The gene calls are TRBV5-1 and TRBJ2-5; 7 nucleotides agree with TRBD1. J lost 4 bases, V lost 3 bases, and 6 bases had no gene match. In germline, CDR1 is SGHRS, CDR2 YFSETQ. The length of the CDR3 is 14 residues. CDR3 nucleotide sequence: TGCGCCAGCAGCTGGGGACAGTACAGAGAGACCCAGTACTTC. Its protein is CASSWGQYRETQYF.

This chain links TRBV20-1 with TRBJ2-1; 7 bases are shared with TRBD2. Trimming took 3 bases from V and 9 from J; bases not matched to a gene: 11. Germline CDR1 and CDR2: DFQATT and SNEGSKA (reference sequence). This CDR3 comprises 14 residues. The CDR3 DNA sequence: TGCAGTGCTAGTGGTGCGGGAGAAGCGATTGAGCAGTTCTTC. Its protein product is CSASGAGEAIEQFF.

This rearrangement joins TRBV18 to TRBJ1-2; unclear D gene. Trimming stripped 3 bases from V and 8 bases from J, with 19 bases between. The CDR3 has 15 amino acids. Germline loops: CDR1 KGHSH, CDR2 LQKENI. The CDR3 loop is CASSPTHPADGGYTF. CDR3 DNA sequence: TGTGCCAGCTCACCTACTCACCCAGCGGATGGCGGCTACACCTTC.

This rearrangement joins TRBV30 to TRBJ1-1; D is uncertain. This CDR3 has 13 amino acids. The germline V gene has CDR1 GTSNPN and CDR2 SVGIG (reference sequence). Trimming left V 0 bases short and J 6 bases short, with 11 bases between. The CDR3 DNA follows: TGTGCCTGGAGTGTACACAAGCGCTCTGAAGCTTTCTTT. Its protein is CAWSVHKRSEAFF.

The chain joins TRBV5-1 to TRBJ1-2; 8 positions agree with TRBD1. CDR1 is SGHRS and CDR2 is YFSETQ in the germline V gene. V shed 0 bases, J shed 5 bases, and the junction held 6 bases outside the gene matches. The CDR3 has 15 residues. The CDR3 reads CASSLAGTGQYGYTF. Written as DNA, the CDR3 is TGCGCCAGCAGCTTGGCGGGGACAGGCCAGTATGGCTACACCTTC.

The V gene is TRBV14, the J gene TRBJ1-2; D gene uncertain. CDR1 is SGHDN and CDR2 is FVKESK in the germline V gene. The CDR3 totals 13 residues. The ends were cut back, 4 bases at V and 3 bases at J, with 9 bases in the middle. CDR3 nucleotides: TGTGCCAGCAGCCCCGGGATTTACTATGGCTACACCTTC. It yields the protein CASSPGIYYGYTF.

The chain is built from TRBV9 and TRBJ1-2; 8 bases line up with TRBD1. The CDR3 totals 14 residues. J was trimmed by 5 bases and V by 4 bases; bases with no gene match: 7. Germline assignment: CDR1 SGDLS and CDR2 YYNGEE. The CDR3 nucleotides are TGTGCCAGCAGCCCTCAACAGGGGGAATATGGCTACACCTTC. Translating it yields CASSPQQGEYGYTF.

The chain uses TRBV7-2 and TRBJ2-7; D perhaps matches TRBD2 (6 bases). The germline V gene has CDR1 SGHTA and CDR2 FQGNSA. V gave up 3 bases and J gave up 0 bases, with 9 bases separating them. CDR3 size: 14 residues. CDR3 coding DNA: TGTGCCAGCAGCTTTAGCGGACCCTCCTACGAGCAGTACTTC. Translated: CASSFSGPSYEQYF.

For the CDR3, the DNA is TGTGCCAGCAGTGAAGAGGGGGCTTGGGGCTACACCTTC. Residues: CASSEEGAWGYTF. The chain recombines TRBV6-1 with TRBJ1-2; TRBD1 agrees at 7 bases. This CDR3 has 13 residues. Trimming at V came to 1 base and at J to 8 bases, leaving 4 bases not matched to a gene. Per germline, CDR1 MNHNS and CDR2 SASEGT.

As regards this clone: The same CDR3 also results from other DNA sequences found in this sample. The V gene is TRBV3-1 (or the pseudogene TRBV3-2), the J gene TRBJ1-2; D ambiguous. The CDR3 totals 11 residues. Trimming pared 6 bases from V and 7 bases from J, leaving 9 bases between. The V gene's germline CDR1 is LGHDT and CDR2 YNNKEL (reference sequence). The CDR3 spells CASRSPGGYTF. Here the CDR3 DNA reads TGTGCCAGCAGGTCCCCAGGTGGCTACACCTTC.

The V and J genes are TRBV2 and TRBJ2-7; a weak D match, TRBD2 (6 bases). Germline V gene lookup returns CDR1 SNHLY and CDR2 FYNNEI. CDR3 length: 14 amino acids. With 6 bases removed from V and 3 bases from J, the gap between germline ends came to 15 bases. The CDR3 is CASRSGNGGYEQYF. CDR3 coding DNA: TGTGCCAGCAGATCGGGAAACGGGGGCTACGAGCAGTACTTC.

V and J are TRBV5-6 and TRBJ2-2, with D perhaps matching TRBD2 (5 bases). The CDR3 runs to 14 residues. V gave up 0 bases and J gave up 5 bases, with 8 bases separating them. Germline V gene lookup returns CDR1 SGHDT and CDR2 YYEEEE. CDR3 residues: CASSLAPGTGELFF. For the CDR3, the DNA is TGTGCCAGCAGCTTGGCCCCGGGGACCGGGGAGCTGTTTTTT.

The chain joins TRBV5-6 to TRBJ1-4; maybe TRBD1 (6 bases). This CDR3 spans 15 amino acids. The ends were cut back, 4 bases at V and 0 bases at J, with 10 bases in the middle. CDR1 SGHDT and CDR2 YYEEEE come from the germline V gene. CDR3 DNA: TGTGCCAGCAGCCCACCAGGGGCAACTAATGAAAAACTGTTTTTT. It specifies CASSPPGATNEKLFF. Full variable domain (remainder filled in from reference TRBV5-6 and TRBJ1-4): DAGVTQSPTHLIKTRGQQVTLRCSPKSGHDTVSWYQQALGQGPQFIFQYYEEEERQRGNFPDRFSGHQFPNYSSELNVNALLLGDSALYLCASSPPGATNEKLFFGSGTQLSVL.

The CDR3 sequence is CASSYSTGFNEQFF. The CDR3 DNA reads TGTGCCAGCAGTTACTCGACCGGGTTCAATGAGCAGTTCTTC. The chain joins TRBV6-5 to TRBJ2-1; no firm D call. The CDR3 consists of 14 residues. V gave up 0 bases and J gave up 6 bases, with 9 bases separating them. The germline V gene has CDR1 MNHEY and CDR2 SVGAGI.

V is TRBV7-2 and J is TRBJ2-5; no firm D call. This CDR3 spans 14 amino acids. Trimming took 3 bases from V and 4 from J, leaving 12 bases between them. The germline V gene encodes CDR1 SGHTA and CDR2 FQGNSA. CDR3 amino acids: CASSFSRSGETQYF. The CDR3 DNA reads as TGTGCCAGCAGCTTTTCTCGTTCAGGAGAGACCCAGTACTTC.

The rearrangement joins TRBV29-1 to TRBJ2-3, with 9 bases lining up with TRBD1. Germline CDR1 SQVTM, CDR2 ANQGSEA. After removal of 3 bases from V and 4 bases from J, the junction contained 2 bases not matched to a gene. The CDR3 extends over 13 amino acids. The CDR3 loop reads CSVDGTGSDTQYF. CDR3 coding DNA: TGCAGCGTTGACGGGACAGGGTCAGATACGCAGTATTTT.

The chain couples TRBV5-6 to TRBJ2-5; 7 nucleotides line up with TRBD1. Per the germline V gene, CDR1 is SGHDT and CDR2 is YYEEEE. There are 17 residues in the CDR3. With V trimmed by 0 bases and J by 0 bases, 8 bases remained unmatched. CDR3 residues: CASSLAGTAFYQETQYF. The CDR3 region has the DNA TGTGCCAGCAGCTTGGCCGGGACAGCATTTTACCAAGAGACCCAGTACTTC.

This clone came up a few times. The chain combines TRBV5-6 with TRBJ2-1; the D gene is possibly TRBD1 (6 bases). Trimming removed 4 bases at V and 8 bases at J, with 16 bases between. In germline, CDR1 is SGHDT, CDR2 YYEEEE. CDR3 length: 14 amino acids. The CDR3 nucleotides read TGTGCCAGCAGCGCGTATGGGGGCGGCGATGAGCAGTTCTTC. Protein product: CASSAYGGGDEQFF.

V gene TRBV18 combines with J gene TRBJ1-5, with 10 bases lining up with TRBD1. With V trimmed by 4 bases and J by 3 bases, 18 bases remained unmatched. Looked up from germline, CDR1 is KGHSH and CDR2 is LQKENI. The CDR3 length is 20 residues. The CDR3 loop reads CASSLLKPMPGQGSNQPQHF. CDR3 in DNA: TGTGCCAGCTCACTCCTAAAACCGATGCCGGGACAGGGGTCCAATCAGCCCCAGCATTTT. The variable domain in full, completed from reference TRBV18 and TRBJ1-5, reads NAGVMQNPRHLVRRRGQEARLRCSPMKGHSHVYWYRQLPEEGLKFMVYLQKENIIDESGMPKERFSAEFPKEGPSILRIQQVVRGDSAAYFCASSLLKPMPGQGSNQPQHFGDGTRLSIL.

This clone was seen a single time. This sequence joins TRBV5-1 and TRBJ2-5; D ambiguous. The CDR3 totals 14 residues. Between the trimmed V and J ends, which lost 0 bases and 0 bases, there was a span of 6 bases. Germline-derived CDR1 and CDR2 are SGHRS and YFSETQ. The CDR3 DNA reads as TGCGCCAGCAGCTTGGTGCCAGACCAAGAGACCCAGTACTTC. The encoded protein is CASSLVPDQETQYF.

The chain uses TRBV30 and TRBJ2-2, with D perhaps TRBD2 (6 bases). Germline V gene sequence: CDR1 GTSNPN, CDR2 SVGIG (reference sequence). The V end was cut by 2 bases, the J end by 5 bases, with 18 bases between. CDR3 length equals 16 residues. The CDR3 DNA reads TGTGCCTGGAGTTCCAAAGGCGGGGCTGGGACCGGGGAGCTGTTTTTT. This encodes CAWSSKGGAGTGELFF.

This chain uses TRBV5-4 with TRBJ2-2, with TRBD1 matching 10 bases. V gave up 3 bases and J gave up 5 bases; unmatched junction bases: 7. The CDR3 length is 16 residues. Germline CDR1 SGHNT, CDR2 YYREEE (reference sequence). The chain's CDR3 is CASSSLTGGKTGELFF. In DNA form, the CDR3 reads TGTGCCAGCAGCTCCCTGACAGGGGGCAAGACCGGGGAGCTGTTTTTT.

V is TRBV29-1 and J is TRBJ1-2; a weak D match, TRBD1 (6 bases). Germline V CDR1 and CDR2: SQVTM, ANQGSEA. Deletions cut 4 bases from V and 2 bases from J, with 14 bases between. The CDR3 runs to 14 residues. The CDR3 loop is CSVVGSRGNYGYTF. The CDR3 DNA follows: TGCAGCGTTGTGGGGTCGAGGGGGAACTATGGCTACACCTTC.